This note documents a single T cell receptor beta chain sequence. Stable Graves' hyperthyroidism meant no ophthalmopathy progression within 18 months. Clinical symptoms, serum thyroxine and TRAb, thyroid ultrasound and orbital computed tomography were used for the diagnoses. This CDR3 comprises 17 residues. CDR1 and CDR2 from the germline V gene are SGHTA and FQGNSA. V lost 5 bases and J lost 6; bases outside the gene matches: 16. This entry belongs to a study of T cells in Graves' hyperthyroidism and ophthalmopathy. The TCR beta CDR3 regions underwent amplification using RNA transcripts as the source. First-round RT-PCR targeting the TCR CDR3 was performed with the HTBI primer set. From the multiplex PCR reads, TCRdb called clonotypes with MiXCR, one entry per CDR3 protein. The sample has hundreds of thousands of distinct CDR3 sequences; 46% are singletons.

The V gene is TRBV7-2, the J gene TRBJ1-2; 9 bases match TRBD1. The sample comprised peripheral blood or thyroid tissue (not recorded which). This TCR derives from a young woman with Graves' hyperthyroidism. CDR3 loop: CASSLSPGQGYSHGYTF. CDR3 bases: TGTGCCAGCAGCCTCAGCCCGGGACAGGGTTATTCGCATGGCTACACCTTC.